Each of the 26 T cell receptor beta chains below was sequenced from the same sample in a study of cytomegalovirus exposure and HLA in healthy donors (dated by TCRdb to about 2017). Preparation of the library involved the immunoSEQ multiplex PCR assay. A mixture of 60 forward primers for TCR Vbeta segments and 13 reverse primers for TCR Jbeta segments was used in the multiplex PCR. TCRdb stores this immuneACCESS table with in-frame sequences only. Part of the clones is absent; in the studies checked, under half of the shortfall reflects unresolved V genes, and no reason is known for the rest. This sample is represented by a few hundred thousand clones; around 90% of them were singletons. Together, the top ten hold roughly 1.5% of the sample. Source material: PBMCs. Every receptor here comes from a girl aged 2 to 10 in good health and CMV-seronegative.

The chain employs TRBV21-1 and TRBJ2-1; the D call TRBD2 from the table was never checked on the DNA. TRBV21-1 is annotated as a pseudogene. This CDR3 contains 18 residues. CDR3 sequence reads: CASSPGTSDLVRGNEQFF. Written as DNA, the CDR3 is TGTGCCAGCAGCCCCGGGACTAGCGACTTGGTTCGGGGGAATGAGCAGTTCTTC.

The J gene is TRBJ2-7, the V gene TRBV30; possibly TRBD2 for D (5 bases). V lost 2 bases and J lost 7, with 15 bases in between. Looked up from germline, CDR1 is GTSNPN and CDR2 is SVGIG (reference sequence). The CDR3 length is 13 residues. This CDR3 reads CAWSRGLWREQYF. In DNA form, the CDR3 reads TGTGCCTGGAGTCGGGGTCTTTGGAGGGAGCAGTACTTC.

The gene calls are TRBV25-1 and TRBJ2-1; 8 nucleotides align to TRBD2. CDR3 length: 18 residues. Germline trimming cut 3 bases from V and 4 bases from J; bases unmatched to any gene: 14. Germline lookup yields CDR1 MGHDK and CDR2 SYGVNS. CDR3: CASSDHPGASGLYNEQFF. The CDR3 region has the DNA TGTGCCAGCAGTGATCACCCGGGGGCTAGCGGGTTATACAATGAGCAGTTCTTC.

This rearrangement joins TRBV7-6 to TRBJ2-2; weak D call: TRBD2 (6 bases). In germline, CDR1 is SGHVS, CDR2 FNYEAQ. The CDR3 is 13 amino acids. V was shortened by 5 bases and J by 5 bases, with 9 bases between the two germline ends. The CDR3 spells CASSLGGTGELFF. In DNA, the CDR3 is TGTGCCAGCAGCCTCGGGGGAACCGGGGAGCTGTTTTTT.

This rearrangement joins TRBV10-3 to TRBJ2-2; weak D call: TRBD1 (5 bases). V lost 6 bases and J lost 6, with 23 bases in between. Per germline, CDR1 ENHRY and CDR2 SYGVKD. The CDR3 totals 17 residues. The CDR3 here is CAISIYQGKQPSGELFF. The CDR3 nucleotides read TGTGCCATCAGCATCTATCAGGGTAAACAACCTTCCGGGGAGCTGTTTTTT.

The rearrangement links TRBV2 to TRBJ2-7; TRBD1 matches at 7 bases. Germline trimming cut 4 bases from V and 3 bases from J; bases unmatched to any gene: 6. Germline V gives CDR1 SNHLY, CDR2 FYNNEI. The CDR3 totals 14 residues. The CDR3 spells CASSVAGGNYEQYF. The CDR3 DNA reads as TGTGCCAGCAGTGTAGCAGGGGGAAACTACGAGCAGTACTTC.

This clone came up once. This chain uses TRBV20-1 with TRBJ2-1; D gene ambiguous. Deletions cut 7 bases from V and 3 bases from J, with 7 bases between. CDR1 DFQATT and CDR2 SNEGSKA come from the germline V gene (reference sequence). This CDR3 is 11 amino acids long. CDR3 bases: TGCAGTGGACATCTCTACAATGAGCAGTTCTTC. Protein: CSGHLYNEQFF.

This clone has more than one count but fewer than ten. In nucleotides, the CDR3 is TGCGCCAGCAGCCCTTGGACAGGGGGGTGTGGCTACACCTTC. The encoded protein is CASSPWTGGCGYTF. V and J are TRBV5-1 and TRBJ1-2; 10 bases fit TRBD1. The CDR3 loop spans 14 amino acids. V trimming: 4 bases; J trimming: 7 bases; junction bases outside the gene matches: 7. Germline CDR1 SGHRS, CDR2 YFSETQ. Based on the CDR3 plus reference TRBV5-1 and TRBJ1-2, the full variable domain is KAGVTQTPRYLIKTRGQQVTLSCSPISGHRSVSWYQQTPGQGLQFLFEYFSETQRNKGNFPGRFSGRQFSNSRSEMNVSTLELGDSALYLCASSPWTGGCGYTFGSGTRLTVV.

The chain couples TRBV6-6 to TRBJ2-3; 7 bases align to TRBD1. Per germline, CDR1 MNHNY and CDR2 SVGAGI (reference sequence). The CDR3 is 13 amino acids. V lost 6 bases to trimming and J lost 10 bases; unmatched junction nucleotides: 10. The CDR3 bases are TGTGCCAGCAGCAGGGTCGGCCAGGGGGCGCAGTATTTT. Protein product: CASSRVGQGAQYF.

The chain carries TRBV2 and TRBJ1-1; D may be TRBD1 (5 bases). V gave up 6 bases and J gave up 0 bases, with 14 bases separating them. Germline V gene lookup returns CDR1 SNHLY and CDR2 FYNNEI. This CDR3 is 15 amino acids long. Here the CDR3 reads CASRGPGILNTEAFF. DNA for the CDR3: TGTGCCAGCAGGGGCCCAGGGATTCTGAACACTGAAGCTTTCTTT.

V and J are TRBV5-1 and TRBJ2-1; 10 nucleotides line up with TRBD2. Germline V lookup: CDR1 SGHRS, CDR2 YFSETQ. The CDR3 has 18 residues. V lost 5 bases and J lost 0; bases outside the gene matches: 11. CDR3 DNA sequence: TGCGCCAGCAGGGTATCTAGCGGGGGCGTGAGCTCCTACAATGAGCAGTTCTTC. Protein product: CASRVSSGGVSSYNEQFF. Using reference TRBV5-1 and TRBJ2-1 for the parts outside the CDR3, the full variable domain is KAGVTQTPRYLIKTRGQQVTLSCSPISGHRSVSWYQQTPGQGLQFLFEYFSETQRNKGNFPGRFSGRQFSNSRSEMNVSTLELGDSALYLCASRVSSGGVSSYNEQFFGPGTRLTVL.

CDR3 protein: CASSPGQVTISYEQYF. In DNA, the CDR3 is TGTGCCAGCAGTCCGGGACAGGTGACTATCTCCTACGAGCAGTACTTC. J is TRBJ2-7 and V is TRBV28; 8 bases are a match to TRBD1. The germline gives CDR1 MDHEN, CDR2 SYDVKM. The CDR3 is made up of 16 amino acids. The V segment lost 5 bases and the J segment 0 bases; nucleotides outside the gene matches: 9.

A single count supports this clone. The chain is built from TRBV11-2 and TRBJ2-1; 7 bases are shared with TRBD1. The germline V gene has CDR1 SGHAT and CDR2 FQNNGV. This CDR3 region has 15 residues. V dropped 7 bases and J dropped 3; count of bases not matched to a gene: 9. In nucleotides, the CDR3 is TGTGCCAGCACCCCGAGGGGGCAGAGCTACAATGAGCAGTTCTTC. Encoded protein: CASTPRGQSYNEQFF. The full variable domain, its missing parts supplied by reference TRBV11-2 and TRBJ2-1, is EAGVAQSPRYKIIEKRQSVAFWCNPISGHATLYWYQQILGQGPKLLIQFQNNGVVDDSQLPKDRFSAERLKGVDSTLKIQPAKLEDSAVYLCASTPRGQSYNEQFFGPGTRLTVL.

J is TRBJ1-1 and V is TRBV5-1; D not resolved. V was shortened by 0 bases and J by 1 base, with 7 bases between the two germline ends. The CDR3 contains 14 residues. Germline CDR1 is SGHRS and CDR2 is YFSETQ. CDR3 protein: CASSLVGGNTEAFF. The CDR3 DNA follows: TGCGCCAGCAGCTTGGTCGGTGGGAACACTGAAGCTTTCTTT.

This chain uses TRBV11-1 with TRBJ2-7; 11 bases line up with TRBD2. V shed 1 base and J 3 bases; nucleotides not matched to a gene: 5. CDR3 length equals 16 residues. Germline loops: CDR1 SGHAT, CDR2 FQDESV (reference sequence). CDR3 amino acids: CASSLGQGLADYEQYF. Written as DNA, the CDR3 is TGTGCCAGCAGCTTAGGGCAGGGACTAGCGGACTACGAGCAGTACTTC.

The chain links TRBV7-9 to TRBJ2-2; D is ambiguous. V dropped 8 bases and J dropped 0 bases, with 19 bases sitting between them. The germline V gene has CDR1 SEHNR and CDR2 FQNEAQ (reference sequence). The CDR3 runs to 17 residues. DNA of the CDR3: TGTGCCAGCGTCCGTGGCCTCCTCCAGTCGAACACCGGGGAGCTGTTTTTT. This sequence encodes CASVRGLLQSNTGELFF.

The chain combines TRBV5-4 with TRBJ2-1; tentative D call: TRBD1 (5 bases). V was pared by 6 bases and J by 0 bases, with 13 bases between. The CDR3 is made up of 15 amino acids. Per germline, CDR1 SGHNT and CDR2 YYREEE (reference sequence). CDR3 sequence reads: CASNPTESSYNEQFF. CDR3 DNA sequence: TGTGCCAGCAACCCGACAGAGAGCTCCTACAATGAGCAGTTCTTC. The full variable domain, rest sourced from reference TRBV5-4 and TRBJ2-1, is ETGVTQSPTHLIKTRGQQVTLRCSSQSGHNTVSWYQQALGQGPQFIFQYYREEENGRGNFPPRFSGLQFPNYSSELNVNALELDDSALYLCASNPTESSYNEQFFGPGTRLTVL.

The chain has TRBV19 and TRBJ2-7; D is unresolved. V was pared by 6 bases and J by 1 base, with 7 bases between. CDR3 size: 12 residues. Germline CDR1 and CDR2: LNHDA and SQIVND (reference sequence). The CDR3 DNA follows: TGTGCCAGTAGCTCGACATCCTACGAGCAGTACTTC. It encodes CASSSTSYEQYF.

V gene TRBV18 combines with J gene TRBJ1-4; D not resolved. This CDR3 has 16 residues. Trimming took 3 bases from V and 0 from J, leaving 11 bases between them. Germline V gives CDR1 KGHSH, CDR2 LQKENI. CDR3 sequence reads: CASSPGLFPTNEKLFF. DNA for the CDR3: TGTGCCAGCTCACCCGGACTCTTCCCAACTAATGAAAAACTGTTTTTT. The whole variable domain, remainder taken from reference TRBV18 and TRBJ1-4, is NAGVMQNPRHLVRRRGQEARLRCSPMKGHSHVYWYRQLPEEGLKFMVYLQKENIIDESGMPKERFSAEFPKEGPSILRIQQVVRGDSAAYFCASSPGLFPTNEKLFFGSGTQLSVL.

This chain joins TRBV28 and TRBJ1-6; no clear D gene. V dropped 7 bases and J dropped 5 bases, with 9 bases sitting between them. The CDR3 totals 13 residues. In germline, CDR1 is MDHEN, CDR2 SYDVKM. CDR3 bases: TGTGCCAGCATCGCAGTTAATAATTCACCCCTCCACTTT. Its protein is CASIAVNNSPLHF. Together with reference TRBV28 and TRBJ1-6, the CDR3 gives the full variable domain: DVKVTQSSRYLVKRTGEKVFLECVQDMDHENMFWYRQDPGLGLRLIYFSYDVKMKEKGDIPEGYSVSREKKERFSLILESASTNQTSMYLCASIAVNNSPLHFGNGTRLTVT.

V is TRBV7-2 and J is TRBJ2-1, with 13 bases that match TRBD2. The CDR3 sequence is 15 residues long. Trimming took 5 bases from V and 3 from J; bases not matched to a gene: 1. CDR1 is SGHTA, CDR2 FQGNSA, per germline. The CDR3 reads CASSRTSGSYNEQFF. In DNA, the CDR3 is TGTGCCAGCAGCAGGACTAGCGGGAGCTACAATGAGCAGTTCTTC.

The chain recombines TRBV27 with TRBJ2-3, with 11 bases lining up with TRBD2. The CDR3 contains 14 residues. V lost 7 bases to trimming and J lost 4 bases; unmatched junction nucleotides: 4. In germline, CDR1 is MNHEY, CDR2 SMNVEV (reference sequence). The CDR3 DNA sequence: TGTGCCAGCAACCTAGCGGGGGGTGCAGATACGCAGTATTTT. Amino acids: CASNLAGGADTQYF.

The chain carries TRBV9 and TRBJ1-4; TRBD1 might be the D (5 bases). Germline CDR1 SGDLS, CDR2 YYNGEE. Trimming shortened V by 4 bases and J by 5 bases, and 15 bases separated the two germline ends. This CDR3 region has 15 residues. CDR3 sequence: CASSTQANKNEKLFF. Here the CDR3 DNA reads TGTGCCAGCAGCACACAGGCGAATAAAAATGAAAAACTGTTTTTT.

The rearrangement links TRBV28 to TRBJ2-2, with 12 bases identical to TRBD2. V lost 2 bases and J lost 6; bases outside the gene matches: 4. The CDR3 sequence is 16 residues long. Germline assignment: CDR1 MDHEN and CDR2 SYDVKM. The CDR3 sequence is CASSLRLAGGPGELFF. CDR3 DNA: TGTGCCAGCAGTTTACGTCTAGCGGGGGGGCCCGGGGAGCTGTTTTTT.

This rearrangement joins TRBV27 to TRBJ1-5; D not certain. V lost 3 bases and J 1 base, leaving 10 bases between the germline ends. Germline V CDR1 and CDR2: MNHEY, SMNVEV (reference sequence). CDR3 size: 15 residues. The CDR3 DNA reads as TGTGCCAGCAGTTTTGTAGGAGAGAGCAATCAGCCCCAGCATTTT. Its protein product is CASSFVGESNQPQHF.

The chain employs TRBV2 and TRBJ2-2; 7 bases fit TRBD2. The CDR3 totals 16 residues. V lost 2 bases to trimming and J lost 0 bases; unmatched junction nucleotides: 3. Germline loops: CDR1 SNHLY, CDR2 FYNNEI. This CDR3 is CASSETGLTNTGELFF. The CDR3 DNA reads as TGTGCCAGCAGTGAAACGGGACTAACGAACACCGGGGAGCTGTTTTTT.